Listed below are T cell receptor beta chains from one sample, sequenced in a study of T cells in Graves' hyperthyroidism and ophthalmopathy. TCRdb re-analysed the multiplex PCR reads in MiXCR, keeping a single row per CDR3 protein. The sample lists about 590,000 distinct CDR3 sequences, 15% to 18% occurring once. Sequenced: blood. These receptors all come from a woman under 40 with Graves' hyperthyroidism. CDR3s include the opening cysteine and the closing phenylalanine or tryptophan. Each record gives: CDR3 DNA, CDR3 protein, clone size, D gene, V gene, J gene. The D gene is left open where the match is weak. Some rows mark clone size as missing; the rest say once, few, many or name a class of expanded clone.

CDR3 DNA: TGTGCCAGCAGTGATGGACAGGCCACTAACTATGGCTACACCTTC
CDR3 protein: CASSDGQATNYGYTF
clone size: .
D gene: TRBD1
V gene: TRBV6-1
J gene: TRBJ1-2

CDR3 DNA: TGTGCCAGCAGGAAGAACACTGAAGCTTTCTTT
CDR3 protein: CASRKNTEAFF
clone size: many
D gene: .
V gene: TRBV3-1
J gene: TRBJ1-1

CDR3 DNA: TGTGCCGCGATAGCGGGCGGTCGGTATGAGCAGTTCTTC
CDR3 protein: CAAIAGGRYEQFF
clone size: many
D gene: TRBD2
V gene: TRBV2
J gene: TRBJ2-1

CDR3 DNA: TGTGCCAGCAGTAGGGAGACAGGGGGGGGTATGGCTTTCTTT
CDR3 protein: CASSRETGGGMAFF
clone size: few
D gene: TRBD1
V gene: TRBV3-1
J gene: TRBJ1-1

CDR3 DNA: TGTGCCAGTAGTATCTCCCCAACGGGGAGCCCTGCAACTAATGAAAAACTGTTTTTT
CDR3 protein: CASSISPTGSPATNEKLFF
clone size: .
D gene: .
V gene: TRBV19
J gene: TRBJ1-4

CDR3 DNA: TGTGCCAGCAGCCCCCGGACTAGCGGGAGCCGGGAGACCCAGTACTTC
CDR3 protein: CASSPRTSGSRETQYF
clone size: few
D gene: TRBD2
V gene: TRBV7-2
J gene: TRBJ2-5

CDR3 DNA: TGCAGTGCTAGACTTGACCCTGAGAATGGCTACACCTTC
CDR3 protein: CSARLDPENGYTF
clone size: .
D gene: .
V gene: TRBV20-1
J gene: TRBJ1-2

CDR3 DNA: TGTGCCAGCAGCCAAGACGGGACCCCGGGACAGGGGGGTTCGTCCGGGGAGCTGTTTTTT
CDR3 protein: CASSQDGTPGQGGSSGELFF
clone size: few
D gene: TRBD1
V gene: TRBV14
J gene: TRBJ2-2

CDR3 DNA: TGTGCCAGCAGTGGCGGGACAGGGCAAGATACGCAGTATTTT
CDR3 protein: CASSGGTGQDTQYF
clone size: .
D gene: TRBD1
V gene: TRBV2
J gene: TRBJ2-3

CDR3 DNA: TGTGCCAGCAGGCCTCGGGACATCGGCTATGGCTACACCTTC
CDR3 protein: CASRPRDIGYGYTF
clone size: few
D gene: .
V gene: TRBV6-1
J gene: TRBJ1-2

CDR3 DNA: TGCAGCGTGCCGGGAGTAACACAGTTCTTC
CDR3 protein: CSVPGVTQFF
clone size: .
D gene: .
V gene: TRBV29-1
J gene: TRBJ2-1

CDR3 DNA: TGTGCCAGTAGTAGGACCCTGGAGGATACGCAGTATTTT
CDR3 protein: CASSRTLEDTQYF
clone size: many
D gene: .
V gene: TRBV19
J gene: TRBJ2-3

CDR3 DNA: TGTGCCAGCAGCCAACTACACAATGAGCAGTTCTTC
CDR3 protein: CASSQLHNEQFF
clone size: many
D gene: .
V gene: TRBV3-1
J gene: TRBJ2-1

CDR3 DNA: TGCAGTGCTAGAAAGGGACTAGCGGGAGGAACAGATACGCAGTATTTT
CDR3 protein: CSARKGLAGGTDTQYF
clone size: many
D gene: TRBD2
V gene: TRBV20-1
J gene: TRBJ2-3

CDR3 DNA: TGCAGCGTTGTACGAGGGGCCACAGACGGCTACACCTTC
CDR3 protein: CSVVRGATDGYTF
clone size: few
D gene: .
V gene: TRBV29-1
J gene: TRBJ1-2

CDR3 DNA: TGTGCCAGCCTTCGACAGGGAGACTTCTATGGCTACACCTTC
CDR3 protein: CASLRQGDFYGYTF
clone size: few
D gene: TRBD1
V gene: TRBV2
J gene: TRBJ1-2

CDR3 DNA: TGTGCCAGCAGTTCTTCTCGACAGGGGGCCTCCTACGAGCAGTACTTC
CDR3 protein: CASSSSRQGASYEQYF
clone size: many
D gene: TRBD1
V gene: TRBV6-2/TRBV6-3
J gene: TRBJ2-7

CDR3 DNA: TGCAGCGTGTCACTGGCCTACAATGAGCAGTTCTTC
CDR3 protein: CSVSLAYNEQFF
clone size: .
D gene: .
V gene: TRBV29-1
J gene: TRBJ2-1

CDR3 DNA: TGTTTAGCTAGCGAGCCTTTCGAGCAGTACTTC
CDR3 protein: CLASEPFEQYF
clone size: many
D gene: .
V gene: TRBV27
J gene: TRBJ2-7

CDR3 DNA: TGTGCCAGCGGCCGGGACGGGAGAGGCACTGAAGCTTTCTTT
CDR3 protein: CASGRDGRGTEAFF
clone size: many
D gene: .
V gene: TRBV2
J gene: TRBJ1-1

CDR3 DNA: TGCAGTGCCCCGCAGGCTAGCGGGAGGCAGGGTACGCAGTATTTT
CDR3 protein: CSAPQASGRQGTQYF
clone size: many
D gene: TRBD2
V gene: TRBV20-1
J gene: TRBJ2-3

CDR3 DNA: TGTGCCAGCAACGCGGGACAGGGGGCCTACAATGAGCAGTTCTTC
CDR3 protein: CASNAGQGAYNEQFF
clone size: many
D gene: TRBD1
V gene: TRBV7-2
J gene: TRBJ2-1

CDR3 DNA: TGTGCCAGCAGTACACTAACCGGGACAGACTCCTACAATGAGCAGTTCTTC
CDR3 protein: CASSTLTGTDSYNEQFF
clone size: many
D gene: TRBD1
V gene: TRBV2
J gene: TRBJ2-1

CDR3 DNA: TGTGCCTGGAGCCCCGCCGGCGGACCGAACACCGGGGAGCTGTTTTTT
CDR3 protein: CAWSPAGGPNTGELFF
clone size: few
D gene: .
V gene: TRBV30
J gene: TRBJ2-2

CDR3 DNA: TGTGCCAGCAGCCAAAGTGGGGGACAGGGGACCGACACAGATACGCAGTATTTT
CDR3 protein: CASSQSGGQGTDTDTQYF
clone size: few
D gene: TRBD1
V gene: TRBV6-1
J gene: TRBJ2-3

CDR3 DNA: TGTGCCAGTAGTATCCCAGGGAGGAACACCGGGGAGCTGTTTTTT
CDR3 protein: CASSIPGRNTGELFF
clone size: few
D gene: .
V gene: TRBV19
J gene: TRBJ2-2

CDR3 DNA: TGTGCCAGCAGTGGGGACACGGCACTACCCACAGATACGCAGTATTTT
CDR3 protein: CASSGDTALPTDTQYF
clone size: many
D gene: .
V gene: TRBV27
J gene: TRBJ2-3

CDR3 DNA: TGCGCCAGCAGCGGGGCGGGAACGGCCTACGAGCAGTACTTC
CDR3 protein: CASSGAGTAYEQYF
clone size: .
D gene: .
V gene: TRBV4-1
J gene: TRBJ2-7

CDR3 DNA: TGTGCCAGCAGTTACGCCAGGGCAGGCAATCAGCCCCAGCATTTT
CDR3 protein: CASSYARAGNQPQHF
clone size: .
D gene: .
V gene: TRBV6-2/TRBV6-3
J gene: TRBJ1-5

CDR3 DNA: TGTGCCAGCAGCCCTCGGGAGATAGGGGAGCAGTTCTTC
CDR3 protein: CASSPREIGEQFF
clone size: many
D gene: .
V gene: TRBV7-3
J gene: TRBJ2-1

CDR3 DNA: TGTGCCTGGAGTGTAAAGGGGGGCGATGGCTACACCTTC
CDR3 protein: CAWSVKGGDGYTF
clone size: many
D gene: .
V gene: TRBV30
J gene: TRBJ1-2

CDR3 DNA: TGTGCCAGCAGCTTAGGGCACCAGGGGACTGAGCAGTTCTTC
CDR3 protein: CASSLGHQGTEQFF
clone size: many
D gene: .
V gene: TRBV11-2
J gene: TRBJ2-1

CDR3 DNA: TGTGCCAGCAGTACCAGACAGGGGTCTGTTTCACCCCTCCACTTT
CDR3 protein: CASSTRQGSVSPLHF
clone size: few
D gene: TRBD1
V gene: TRBV12-3/TRBV12-4
J gene: TRBJ1-6

CDR3 DNA: TGTGCCACCAGTGACTCCGGAGTAGCGGGAGTCTATGAGCAGTTCTTC
CDR3 protein: CATSDSGVAGVYEQFF
clone size: many
D gene: TRBD2
V gene: TRBV24-1
J gene: TRBJ2-1

CDR3 DNA: TGCAGTGCTACCACAGTCTCGAACACTGAAGCTTTCTTT
CDR3 protein: CSATTVSNTEAFF
clone size: once
D gene: .
V gene: TRBV20-1
J gene: TRBJ1-1

CDR3 DNA: TGTGCCAGCAGCTTAGCCGGGACTAGACTCCACGAGCAGTACTTC
CDR3 protein: CASSLAGTRLHEQYF
clone size: many
D gene: TRBD2
V gene: TRBV7-9
J gene: TRBJ2-7

CDR3 DNA: TGTGCCAGCAGCCCCCGGGACAGAGGCTCATATGGCTACACCTTC
CDR3 protein: CASSPRDRGSYGYTF
clone size: few
D gene: TRBD1
V gene: TRBV7-9
J gene: TRBJ1-2

CDR3 DNA: TGCAGCGTTGGACAGGGGGAAAATCAGCCCCAGCATTTT
CDR3 protein: CSVGQGENQPQHF
clone size: many
D gene: TRBD1
V gene: TRBV29-1
J gene: TRBJ1-5

CDR3 DNA: TGTGCCAGCAGCTTAGATTTTACTAGCGGGAGAAATGAGCAGTTCTTC
CDR3 protein: CASSLDFTSGRNEQFF
clone size: .
D gene: TRBD2
V gene: TRBV11-2
J gene: TRBJ2-1

CDR3 DNA: TGTGCCAGTAGCACAGGGGCTTGGAATCAGCCCCAGCATTTT
CDR3 protein: CASSTGAWNQPQHF
clone size: many
D gene: TRBD1
V gene: TRBV19
J gene: TRBJ1-5

CDR3 DNA: TGTGCCAGCAGCGTAGAAAGCGGGAGGGCATCAGATACGCAGTATTTT
CDR3 protein: CASSVESGRASDTQYF
clone size: .
D gene: TRBD2
V gene: TRBV5-4
J gene: TRBJ2-3

CDR3 DNA: TGCAGTGCTAGAGATTTGCTAGCGGGAGGTCCTAGCTCCTACAATGAGCAGTTCTTC
CDR3 protein: CSARDLLAGGPSSYNEQFF
clone size: many
D gene: TRBD2
V gene: TRBV20-1
J gene: TRBJ2-1

CDR3 DNA: TGTGCCAGCAAAAGCGGGAGTGTACAAGAGACCCAGTACTTC
CDR3 protein: CASKSGSVQETQYF
clone size: many
D gene: TRBD2
V gene: TRBV6-1
J gene: TRBJ2-5

CDR3 DNA: TGCAGTGCTAGAGGGGGACTAGCGGGAGTGCCAGATACGCAGTATTTT
CDR3 protein: CSARGGLAGVPDTQYF
clone size: few
D gene: TRBD2
V gene: TRBV20-1
J gene: TRBJ2-3

CDR3 DNA: TGTGCCAGCGAAAGCCTCCTCGGGGAGACCCAGTACTTC
CDR3 protein: CASESLLGETQYF
clone size: .
D gene: .
V gene: TRBV9
J gene: TRBJ2-5

CDR3 DNA: TGCAGCGTAGGACAGGGGGCGAATGAGCAGTTCTTC
CDR3 protein: CSVGQGANEQFF
clone size: few
D gene: TRBD1
V gene: TRBV29-1
J gene: TRBJ2-1

CDR3 DNA: TGCAGTGCGAGGGGACAAAACCAAGAGACCCAGTACTTC
CDR3 protein: CSARGQNQETQYF
clone size: many
D gene: .
V gene: TRBV20-1
J gene: TRBJ2-5

CDR3 DNA: TGTGCCAGCAGCGTAGAAGGGGAATTCACTGAAGCTTTCTTT
CDR3 protein: CASSVEGEFTEAFF
clone size: .
D gene: .
V gene: TRBV9
J gene: TRBJ1-1

CDR3 DNA: TGTGCCAACAGGGCGGGGGACTACTCCTACAATGAGCAGTTCTTC
CDR3 protein: CANRAGDYSYNEQFF
clone size: few
D gene: .
V gene: TRBV7-9
J gene: TRBJ2-1

CDR3 DNA: TGTGCCAGCAGTTATGGGGTTACTGGAAACACCATATATTTT
CDR3 protein: CASSYGVTGNTIYF
clone size: few
D gene: .
V gene: TRBV6-1
J gene: TRBJ1-3

CDR3 DNA: TGTGCCAGCAGCGCAGAAACAGGCTATGGCTACACCTTC
CDR3 protein: CASSAETGYGYTF
clone size: .
D gene: .
V gene: TRBV9
J gene: TRBJ1-2

CDR3 DNA: TGTGCCAGCTCACCTGGGGGGGCGATCAATTCACCCCTCCACTTT
CDR3 protein: CASSPGGAINSPLHF
clone size: many
D gene: .
V gene: TRBV18
J gene: TRBJ1-6

CDR3 DNA: TGTGCCAGCAGAGGTGGGTTTGGACCCAATCAGCCCCAGCATTTT
CDR3 protein: CASRGGFGPNQPQHF
clone size: .
D gene: .
V gene: TRBV6-1
J gene: TRBJ1-5

CDR3 DNA: TGTGCCAGCAGCCGCGGGACGAATCCCTCAGATACGCAGTATTTT
CDR3 protein: CASSRGTNPSDTQYF
clone size: .
D gene: .
V gene: TRBV27
J gene: TRBJ2-3

CDR3 DNA: TGTGCCAGCAGCTTAGATAAGGCGGGAGGGGGGCAGTTCTTC
CDR3 protein: CASSLDKAGGGQFF
clone size: many
D gene: TRBD2
V gene: TRBV11-2
J gene: TRBJ2-1

CDR3 DNA: TGCGCCAGCAGCTCACCCCTCACAGATACGCAGTATTTT
CDR3 protein: CASSSPLTDTQYF
clone size: few
D gene: .
V gene: TRBV5-1
J gene: TRBJ2-3

CDR3 DNA: TGTGCCAGCAGTAAGAAGGGGAGTGGACAGCCCCAGCATTTT
CDR3 protein: CASSKKGSGQPQHF
clone size: many
D gene: .
V gene: TRBV12-3/TRBV12-4
J gene: TRBJ1-5

CDR3 DNA: TGTGCCAGCAGTTATAAGGGAAGGACAGATACGCAGTATTTT
CDR3 protein: CASSYKGRTDTQYF
clone size: many
D gene: .
V gene: TRBV28
J gene: TRBJ2-3

CDR3 DNA: TGTGCCAGCAGCTTAGTAACTGGTGAGCAGTTCTTC
CDR3 protein: CASSLVTGEQFF
clone size: .
D gene: .
V gene: TRBV7-9
J gene: TRBJ2-1